This entry describes one T cell receptor (beta chain). Its antigen is currently unknown. CDR1 and CDR2 from the germline V gene are SGHTA and FQGNSA. Trimming took off 2 bases at V and 3 bases at J, with 11 bases between the two ends. CDR3 size: 14 residues. Method: immunoSEQ multiplex PCR; TCRdb's copy keeps in-frame clones and lacks some. The sample includes some 80,000 clones, 60% to 85% seen only once; the top ten take over 20%. This entry is derived from a study of radiotherapy plus CTLA-4 blockade in lung cancer. Study at large: Of all patients, over 15% responded objectively and about 30% showed disease control. Broader study findings: Best predicting response, reportedly, were early blood T cell clone dynamics, with interferon-beta. After treatment with radiotherapy plus ipilimumab, TCR clones that came from the tumor expanded in blood.

The sample here was peripheral blood, taken from a patient treated with radiotherapy plus ipilimumab. This chain links TRBV7-2 with TRBJ2-7; D remains unclear. This receptor was taken from a human donor with non-small cell lung cancer whose response to radiotherapy plus ipilimumab could not be evaluated. Some clones in this sample may be carry-over from other donors' samples. CDR3 region: CASSLMQAGYEQYF. The DNA of the CDR3 is TGTGCCAGCAGCTTAATGCAGGCCGGCTACGAGCAGTACTTC.